Below, one T cell receptor beta chain is given with its context. This clonotype was observed a few times. Its antigen remains unidentified. No qualities accompany the bases; no much larger clone lies one base away. Library preparation employed RT-PCR. Sequenced using an Illumina HiSeq 2500. TCRdb passed the public sequencing reads through fastp at Q25 and MiXCR, retaining productive beta sequences. Each CDR3 protein gets just one entry, which takes the most common genes and DNA from the rows behind it. The sample records around 320,000 distinct CDR3 sequences, approximately 21% of which are singletons. Approximately 10% of the sample rests with the top ten. The entry originates in a study of response to subunit inactivated influenza vaccine (dated by TCRdb to 2017 to 2018). About the investigation overall: To follow how T cells responded to a trivalent subunit inactivated influenza vaccine, the researchers relied on deep quantitative profiling of the T cell receptor repertoire.

What the work shows at the level of the full study, not this receptor alone: It was suggested by the authors that each seasonal influenza vaccination may recruit only a limited number of new T cells.

CDR1 is given as DFQATT and CDR2 as SNEGSKA, both from the germline V gene (reference sequence). From cysteine to phenylalanine, the CDR3 is 14 amino acids long. Only CDR3 DNA is held: 42 bases, read in frame from base 1. Trimming at the junction amounts to 0 bases on V and 7 bases on J, and the germline ends lie 12 bases apart. Sequenced material: PBMCs from blood, taken approximately 22 months after vaccination. The chain employs TRBV20-1 and TRBJ1-4; the D segment could be TRBD1, given 5 matching bases. The TCR comes from a man between 50 and 69 years old who received an inactivated influenza vaccine. Donor details come from another sample of the same person, matched by shared clones. The DNA sequence is given as TGCAGTGCTAGAGATGAGGGGAGAAGTGAAAAACTGTTTTTT. Its coded protein is CSARDEGRSEKLFF.